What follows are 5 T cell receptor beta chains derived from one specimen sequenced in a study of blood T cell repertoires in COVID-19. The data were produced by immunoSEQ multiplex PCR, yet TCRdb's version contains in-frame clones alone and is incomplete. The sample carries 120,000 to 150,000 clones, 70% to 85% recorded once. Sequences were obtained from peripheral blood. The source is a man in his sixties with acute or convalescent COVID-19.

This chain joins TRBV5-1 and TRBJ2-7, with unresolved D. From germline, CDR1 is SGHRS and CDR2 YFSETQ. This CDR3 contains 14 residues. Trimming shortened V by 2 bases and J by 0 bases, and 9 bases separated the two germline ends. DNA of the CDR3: TGCGCCAGCAGCTTTGGGCCAAGCTCCTACGAGCAGTACTTC. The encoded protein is CASSFGPSSYEQYF.

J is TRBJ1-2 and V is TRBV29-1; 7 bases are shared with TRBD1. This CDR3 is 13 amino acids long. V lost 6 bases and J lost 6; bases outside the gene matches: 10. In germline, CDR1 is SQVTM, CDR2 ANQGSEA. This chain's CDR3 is CSVKASGQNGYTF. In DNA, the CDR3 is TGCAGCGTGAAGGCTTCGGGACAGAATGGCTACACCTTC.

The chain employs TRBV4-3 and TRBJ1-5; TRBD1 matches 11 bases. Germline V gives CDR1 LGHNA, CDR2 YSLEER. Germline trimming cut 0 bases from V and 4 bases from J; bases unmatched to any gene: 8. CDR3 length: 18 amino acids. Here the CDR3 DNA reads TGCGCCAGCAGCCAAGATCTTCCGGGGACAGGGGGGAATCAGCCCCAGCATTTT. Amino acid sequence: CASSQDLPGTGGNQPQHF.

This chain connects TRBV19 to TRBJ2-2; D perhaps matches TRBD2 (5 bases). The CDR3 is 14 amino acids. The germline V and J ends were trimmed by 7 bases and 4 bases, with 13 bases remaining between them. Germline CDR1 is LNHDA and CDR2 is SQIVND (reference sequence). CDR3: CASTRVVTTGELFF. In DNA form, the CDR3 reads TGTGCCAGTACGAGGGTCGTGACCACCGGGGAGCTGTTTTTT.

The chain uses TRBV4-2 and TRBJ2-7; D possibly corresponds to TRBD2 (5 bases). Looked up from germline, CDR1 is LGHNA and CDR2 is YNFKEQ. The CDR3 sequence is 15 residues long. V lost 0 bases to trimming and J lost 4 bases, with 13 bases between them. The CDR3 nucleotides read TGTGCCAGCAGCCAAGAGGGGAGTAGCGATTACGAGCAGTACTTC. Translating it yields CASSQEGSSDYEQYF.